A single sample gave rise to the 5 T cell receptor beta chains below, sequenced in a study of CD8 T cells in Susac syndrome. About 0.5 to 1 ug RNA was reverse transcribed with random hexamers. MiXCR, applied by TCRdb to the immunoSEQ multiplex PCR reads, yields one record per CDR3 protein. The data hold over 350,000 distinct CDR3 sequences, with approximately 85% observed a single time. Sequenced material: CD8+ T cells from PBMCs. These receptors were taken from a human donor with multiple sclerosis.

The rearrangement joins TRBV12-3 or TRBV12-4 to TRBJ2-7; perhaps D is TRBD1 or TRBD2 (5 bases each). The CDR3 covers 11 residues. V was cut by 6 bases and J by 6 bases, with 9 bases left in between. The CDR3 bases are TGTGCCAGCAGCCCGGGGACCGAGCAGTACTTC. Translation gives CASSPGTEQYF.

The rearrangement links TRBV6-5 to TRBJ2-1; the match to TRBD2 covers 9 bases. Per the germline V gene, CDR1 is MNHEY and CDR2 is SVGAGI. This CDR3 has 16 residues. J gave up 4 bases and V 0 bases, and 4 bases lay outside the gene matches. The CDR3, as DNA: TGTGCCAGCAGTTACTCGCTTAGCGGGGGTTACAATGAGCAGTTCTTC. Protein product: CASSYSLSGGYNEQFF.

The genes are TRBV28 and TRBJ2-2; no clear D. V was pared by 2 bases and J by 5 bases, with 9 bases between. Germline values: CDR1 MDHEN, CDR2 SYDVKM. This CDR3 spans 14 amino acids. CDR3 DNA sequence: TGTGCCAGCAGTTTACGCGGAGTAACCGGGGAGCTGTTTTTT. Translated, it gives CASSLRGVTGELFF.

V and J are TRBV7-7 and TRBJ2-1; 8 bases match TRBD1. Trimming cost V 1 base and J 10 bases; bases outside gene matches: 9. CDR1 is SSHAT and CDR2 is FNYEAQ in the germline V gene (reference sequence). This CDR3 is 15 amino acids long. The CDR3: CASSLEAGGQGEQFF. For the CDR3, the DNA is TGTGCCAGCAGCTTAGAGGCAGGGGGCCAGGGGGAGCAGTTCTTC. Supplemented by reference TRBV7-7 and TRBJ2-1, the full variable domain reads GAGVSQSPRYKVTKRGQDVTLRCDPISSHATLYWYQQALGQGPEFLTYFNYEAQPDKSGLPSDRFSAERPEGSISTLTIQRTEQRDSAMYRCASSLEAGGQGEQFFGPGTRLTVL.

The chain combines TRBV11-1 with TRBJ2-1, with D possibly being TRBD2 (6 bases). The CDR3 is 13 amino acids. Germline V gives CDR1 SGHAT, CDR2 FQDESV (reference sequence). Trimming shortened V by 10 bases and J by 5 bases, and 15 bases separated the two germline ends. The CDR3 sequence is CATGRGTNNEQFF. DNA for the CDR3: TGTGCCACCGGGCGGGGAACGAACAATGAGCAGTTCTTC.